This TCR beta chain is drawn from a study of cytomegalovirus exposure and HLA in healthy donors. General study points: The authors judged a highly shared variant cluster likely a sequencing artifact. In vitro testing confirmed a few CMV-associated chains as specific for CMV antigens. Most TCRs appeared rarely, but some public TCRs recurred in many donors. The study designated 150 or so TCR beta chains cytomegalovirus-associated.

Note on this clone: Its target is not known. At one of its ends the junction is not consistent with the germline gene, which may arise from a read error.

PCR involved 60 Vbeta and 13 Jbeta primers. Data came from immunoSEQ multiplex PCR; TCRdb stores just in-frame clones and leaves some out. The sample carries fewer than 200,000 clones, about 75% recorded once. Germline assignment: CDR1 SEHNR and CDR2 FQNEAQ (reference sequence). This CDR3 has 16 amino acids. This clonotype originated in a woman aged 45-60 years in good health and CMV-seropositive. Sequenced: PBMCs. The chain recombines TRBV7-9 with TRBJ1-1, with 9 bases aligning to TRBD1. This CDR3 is CSSRRDRDWGRGEAFF. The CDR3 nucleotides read TGTTCCAGCAGACGGGACAGGGACTGGGGCCGGGGTGAAGCTTTCTTT.